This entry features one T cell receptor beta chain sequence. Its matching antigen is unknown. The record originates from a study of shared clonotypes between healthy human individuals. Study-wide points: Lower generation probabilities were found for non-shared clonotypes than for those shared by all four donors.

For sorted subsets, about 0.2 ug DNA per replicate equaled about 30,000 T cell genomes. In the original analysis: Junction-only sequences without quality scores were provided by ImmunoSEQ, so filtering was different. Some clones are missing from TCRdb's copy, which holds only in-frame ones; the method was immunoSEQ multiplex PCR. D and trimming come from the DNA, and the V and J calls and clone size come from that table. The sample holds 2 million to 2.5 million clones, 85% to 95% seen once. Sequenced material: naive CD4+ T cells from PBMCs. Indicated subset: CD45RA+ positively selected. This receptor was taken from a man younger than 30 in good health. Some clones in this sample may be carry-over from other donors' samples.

The chain's CDR3 is CASSEARGRNTIYF. The CDR3 DNA reads TGTGCCAGCAGTGAAGCCCGGGGGCGAAACACCATATATTTT. This chain uses TRBV2 with TRBJ1-3, with D maybe TRBD1 (6 bases). The length of the CDR3 is 14 residues. Germline CDR1 and CDR2: SNHLY and FYNNEI. The ends were cut back, 0 bases at V and 5 bases at J, with 8 bases in the middle.